The rows below give T cell receptor beta chains drawn from one sample of a study of spatial heterogeneity in lung cancer. Via MiXCR, TCRdb re-called the 5' RACE reads, giving one row per CDR3 protein. The sample has about 52,000 distinct CDR3 sequences, about 7.4% seen once. The sample was PBMCs, taken at follow-up. The receptors originated from a female donor with early-stage non-small cell lung cancer. CDR3s include the opening cysteine and the closing phenylalanine or tryptophan. The D gene is left open where the match is weak. Expanded clones are given a class, and other clones once, few, many or no size at all.

D gene,clone size,J gene,V gene,CDR3 DNA,CDR3 protein
.,.,TRBJ2-7,TRBV6-5,TGTGCCAGCAGTTACAGGCAGGCTAGCTCCTACGAGCAGTACTTC,CASSYRQASSYEQYF
.,many,TRBJ2-3,TRBV5-1,TGCGCCAGCAGCGAAGAAGGGGCAAATACGCAGTATTTT,CASSEEGANTQYF
TRBD2,few,TRBJ2-7,TRBV27,TGTGCCAGGGCGACTAGCGGGGGGCCTGGCACTTCCTACGAGCAGTACTTC,CARATSGGPGTSYEQYF
TRBD1,.,TRBJ1-1,TRBV5-1,TGCGCCAGCAGCTTGGCTGTACAGGGGAGGTCTGAAGCTTTCTTT,CASSLAVQGRSEAFF
.,few,TRBJ2-1,TRBV5-4,TGTGCCAGCAGCTTGGATCCGCTGTACAATGAGCAGTTCTTC,CASSLDPLYNEQFF
.,.,TRBJ1-5,TRBV7-8,TGTGCCAGCAGCTTAGCTCCTAAGACGAGCGGCTATAGCAATCAGCCCCAGCATTTT,CASSLAPKTSGYSNQPQHF
.,few,TRBJ2-7,TRBV3-1,TGTGCCAGCAGCCACCTACCCTACGAGCAGTACTTC,CASSHLPYEQYF
TRBD1,many,TRBJ2-1,TRBV5-1,TGCGCCAGCAGCCCGGGACAGTCCTACAATGAGCAGTTCTTC,CASSPGQSYNEQFF
.,.,TRBJ2-2,TRBV15,TGTGCCACCAGCAGAGTTCGGCAGGGTCTCGGCGGGGAGCTGTTTTTT,CATSRVRQGLGGELFF
TRBD1,.,TRBJ2-5,TRBV3-1,TGTGCCAGCAGCCCTAAGGGTATAGGGACAGACCAAGAGACCCAGTACTTC,CASSPKGIGTDQETQYF
TRBD1,many,TRBJ2-5,TRBV7-2,TGTGCCAGCAGCTTAGGGGTACCAGGGGGCATGACTTCGGAGACCCAGTACTTC,CASSLGVPGGMTSETQYF
.,.,TRBJ2-1,TRBV12-3/TRBV12-4,TGTGCCAGCAGTTTCGAGGGAGGCTCCTACAATGAGCAGTTCTTC,CASSFEGGSYNEQFF
.,many,TRBJ2-3,TRBV5-1,TGCGCCAGCACCACCCAGGGTGGCACAGATACGCAGTATTTT,CASTTQGGTDTQYF
.,many,TRBJ2-4,TRBV20-1,TGCAGTGCCACCCGGGGGGCCAAAAACATTCAGTACTTC,CSATRGAKNIQYF
.,many,TRBJ1-6,TRBV2,TGTGCCAGCAGTGAAAGAGGGTTTAATTCACCCCTCCACTTT,CASSERGFNSPLHF
.,.,TRBJ2-5,TRBV5-1,TGCGCCAGCAGCTTGGGAGGGCAGAAGACCCAGTACTTC,CASSLGGQKTQYF